This TCR beta chain was identified in a study of shared clonotypes between healthy human individuals (dated by TCRdb to 2018 to 2020). In the study overall: A couple of women and three men aged 18 to 49 years were included in the cohort. Per donor, three plates each were used for CD4 naive and CD4 memory, two for CD8 naive, and one for CD8 memory. To estimate repertoire size and how much clonotype sharing occurs between individuals, the study deeply sequenced the blood TCR repertoires of roughly 5 healthy adults. Each donor's leukapheresis produced roughly between roughly 0.85 and 9 billion PBMCs. To increase sequencing depth and limit assay-specific biases, TCR repertoire library preparation and sequencing were carried out by different laboratories using diverse techniques.

CD8 naive samples were obtained by positive selection for CCR7 among CD45RO-negative cells, yielding a CD45RA+CCR7+ population from which TemRA cells were excluded. The donors were healthy, HIV-negative adults who had no recently reported acute infections or vaccinations. Every donor was a Caucasian adult living in Nashville, Tennessee, USA. After blood collection by leukapheresis, PBMCs were isolated using Ficoll-Histopaque density gradient centrifugation and then cryopreserved in the vapor phase of liquid nitrogen. Analytical flow cytometry was used to check the purity and quantity of every magnetically sorted T cell population. Genomic DNA was isolated from every sorted fraction and measured by UV absorbance on a Nanodrop 2000c. Here is what the overall study found, with its caveats: Pairwise subsampling indicated that sequencing depth was expected to affect the degree of clonotype sharing among donors. About 5% of naive CD4, around 4% of naive CD8, about 2.5% of memory CD4, and around 0.42% of memory CD8 clonotypes were shared across several donors. Because the study included a small number of donors, the genetic and exposure-history diversity represented was limited. Incomplete sequencing was indicated by rarefaction of sorted-subset datasets, despite the large sequencing depth. Naive subsets generally had larger estimated clonotype richness than memory subsets did. Only blood was sampled, and tissue TCR repertoires likely differ from those in blood. Clonotypes shared by all four sorted-subset donors showed higher generation probabilities than non-shared clonotypes.

Via the germline V gene, CDR1 is SGHTA and CDR2 FQGNSA. The CDR3 sequence holds 12 residues, the cysteine and phenylalanine included. Only the CDR3 region is kept as DNA, spanning 36 bases read in frame from base 1. For this chain, trimming is 2 bases at the V end and 6 bases at the J end, and the number of junction bases without a gene match is 0. TCR CDR3 regions were amplified from genomic DNA by multiplex PCR using the deep immunoSEQ assay. For each cell subset, the extracted genomic DNA was distributed evenly across all wells of several immunoSEQ 96-well plates, and each plate served as one replicate. For sorted subsets, approximately 210 ng of genomic DNA, equivalent to about 30,000 T cell genomes, went into each replicate PCR. The purified libraries were quantified using a Qubit 3.0 fluorometer, sized with a Bioanalyzer 2100, and then quantified again using the KAPA Library Quantification kit. Each immunoSEQ 96-well plate was sequenced on its own single-read 150-cycle Illumina NextSeq 550 flow cell. As for the original processing: Because the immunoSEQ output held only junctional sequences and lacked quality scores, the filtering could not match the filtering applied to full-length reads. Sequences were annotated with PyIR, a Python wrapper for IgBLAST v1.9, using IMGT germline references to assign V/J genes and CDR3. Reads were removed for weak V/J assignments (E-value above 1e-6), missing CDR3, stop codons, out-of-frame junctions, or ambiguous translated residues. A V3J clonotype was defined by an identical inferred V gene, J gene, and CDR3 amino acid sequence. Percentage overlap between repertoires was calculated by dividing the number of shared unique clonotypes by the size of the smaller repertoire. Richness of each repertoire was evaluated using RTK rarefaction, the Chao1 estimator, and Recon v2.1 estimates of unobserved clonotypes. Generation probabilities were computed with OLGA for all TCRbeta clonotypes obtained by the gDNA method from several donors. TCRdb obtained this table from immuneACCESS and retained in-frame rearrangements with V and J assigned. These tables miss some clones; where compared with another copy, unresolved V genes account for less than half of the shortfall, and the remainder is unexplained. The V and J calls and clone size come from that table; D and trimming were worked out from the DNA. Here the sample has about 2.2 million clones; 93% occur a single time. The leading ten clones occupy more than 1.5% of the sample.

A word on this clone: This clone's antigen is unknown. No clone much larger than this one lies a single base away; base qualities are absent.

Recombination linked TRBV7-2 to TRBJ2-7, with 8 middle bases fitting TRBD2. Sample: naive CD8+ T cells from PBMCs. What this sample's cell subset or site label stands for: CD45RA+CCR7+. The clonotype was recovered from a man younger than 35 in good health. Some clones in this sample may be carry-over from other donors' samples. The CDR3 corresponds to CASSLSGGEQYF. The DNA sequence is given as TGTGCCAGCAGCTTAAGCGGGGGCGAGCAGTACTTC. The variable domain in full, with residues beyond the CDR3 obtained from the reference TRBV7-2 and TRBJ2-7 genes, is GAGVSQSPSNKVTEKGKDVELRCDPISGHTALYWYRQSLGQGLEFLIYFQGNSAPDKSGLPSDRFSAERTGGSVSTLTIQRTQQEDSAVYLCASSLSGGEQYFGPGTRLTVT.